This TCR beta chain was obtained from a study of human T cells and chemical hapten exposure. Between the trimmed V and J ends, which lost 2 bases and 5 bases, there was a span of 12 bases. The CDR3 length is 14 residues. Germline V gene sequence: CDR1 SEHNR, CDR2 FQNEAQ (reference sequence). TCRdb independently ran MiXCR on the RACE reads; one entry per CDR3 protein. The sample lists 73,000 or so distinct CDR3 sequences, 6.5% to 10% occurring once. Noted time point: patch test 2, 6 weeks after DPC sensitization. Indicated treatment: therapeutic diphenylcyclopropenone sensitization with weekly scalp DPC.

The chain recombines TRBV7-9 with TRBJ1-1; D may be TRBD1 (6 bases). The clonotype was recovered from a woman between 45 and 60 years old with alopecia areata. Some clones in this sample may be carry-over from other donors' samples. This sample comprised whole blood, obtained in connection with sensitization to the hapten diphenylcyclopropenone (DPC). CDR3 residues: CASSLPGADTEAFF. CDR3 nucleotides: TGTGCCAGCAGCTTACCGGGGGCGGATACTGAAGCTTTCTTT.